This T cell receptor (beta chain) was captured by sequencing in a study of CD8 T cells in Susac syndrome. The CDR3 spans 13 residues. The V and J ends lost 10 bases and 4 bases, in that order; junction bases with no gene match: 4. In germline, CDR1 is MGHRA, CDR2 YSYEKL. Random-hexamer reverse transcription was applied to roughly 0.5 to 1 ug RNA. One entry per CDR3 protein results from TCRdb running MiXCR on the immunoSEQ multiplex PCR reads. The table includes some 130,000 distinct CDR3 sequences, approximately 95% detected once. This chain uses TRBV4-1 with TRBJ2-1; TRBD2 aligns across 10 bases. This TCR came from a human donor with Susac syndrome. Material for sequencing was CD8+ T cells from PBMCs. CDR3 nucleotide sequence: TGCGCCACGGGACTAGCGAAATACAATGAGCAGTTCTTC. Protein: CATGLAKYNEQFF.